This TCR beta chain was captured by sequencing in a study of regulatory T cells in long-lasting Graves disease. This clonotype showed up many times. An end of the junction differs from the germline gene, which may be a read error. Germline V lookup: CDR1 MNHEY, CDR2 SVGAGI. The CDR3 contains 16 residues. The authors built TCR beta libraries using iRepertoire HTBI primers and Arm-PCR of CDR3 regions. TCRdb reprocessed the multiplex PCR reads via MiXCR and lists one record per CDR3 protein. The sample records 250,000 or so distinct CDR3 sequences, more than 15% being singletons. Time point here: newly diagnosed GD, antithyroid drugs for less than 3 months. From RNA extracted from PBMCs, the TCR library was made. Guidelines of the American Thyroid Association were used to diagnose Graves' disease. These data were likewise used in another study, on T cells in Graves' hyperthyroidism and ophthalmopathy. According to that study: A median around 5.9 months before onset, the model predicted ophthalmopathy.

The sample was peripheral blood mononuclear cells (PBMCs), taken at new diagnosis, from a patient treated with antithyroid drugs. This rearrangement joins TRBV6-5 to TRBJ1-2; no clear D. The clonotype originates from a woman aged 30 to 39 with Graves disease. CDR3: CASSSSFSPGFATLAF. The CDR3 DNA is TGTGCCAGCAGTTCTTCTTTTTCGCCTGGGTTTGCTACATTGGCCTTC.